This TCR beta chain was recorded in a study of a mutant IDH1 vaccine in newly diagnosed glioma. Study information: Vaccines were first given 4-6 weeks after radiotherapy alone, or with temozolomide cycles. The sex distribution of treated patients was 62.5% male and about 38% female, with a mean age of around 40 years. Patients were pretreated with radiotherapy, temozolomide, or both, mostly both.

Produced via immunoSEQ multiplex PCR; TCRdb's table is partial and in-frame only. The sample lists 20,000 to 30,000 clones; around 80% were seen once. This CDR3 region has 18 residues. The junction had 12 bases not matched to a gene; V was cut back by 6 bases and J by 3 bases. Germline V lookup: CDR1 SNHLY, CDR2 FYNNEI. Whole-study findings and limits: No link was apparently found between pseudoprogression and changes in top peripheral T cell clonotypes.

About this clone: Antigen specificity is unknown.

Time point denoted: week 11, during vaccination. Vaccination used 300 ug of mutant IDH1 20-mer peptide per dose, with topical imiquimod. The sequences come from PBMCs, collected from a glioma patient whose treatment included an IDH1 peptide vaccine. The V gene is TRBV2, the J gene TRBJ2-1; 12 bases agree with TRBD2. The receptor was derived from a man aged 40-49 years with glioma. CDR3 region: CASRLTSGRYSGYNEQFF. The CDR3 DNA follows: TGTGCCAGCAGGCTCACTAGCGGGAGGTATAGCGGCTACAATGAGCAGTTCTTC.